This T cell receptor (beta chain) appears in the sequencing data of a study of T cell changes during pregnancy in multiple sclerosis. The table came from immunoSEQ multiplex PCR; TCRdb's copy has only in-frame clones and leaves some out. The data contain under 80,000 clones, about 92% of them seen just once; the ten biggest clones take up under 3%. The V gene end was trimmed by 0 bases and the J gene end by 8 bases; junction bases not matched to a gene: 3. Per germline, CDR1 SGHAT and CDR2 FQNNGV. This CDR3 comprises 15 residues. This receptor was identified in a female donor with multiple sclerosis, enrolled in a pregnancy study. J is TRBJ2-2 and V is TRBV11-2; 10 nucleotides align to TRBD2. The sequences come from peripheral blood, collected before pregnancy. DNA of the CDR3: TGTGCCAGCAGCTTAGAAGCTAGCGGGAGAGGGGAGCTGTTTTTT. Translating gives CASSLEASGRGELFF.